Sequencing of this TCR beta chain was carried out in a study of T cells in Graves' hyperthyroidism and ophthalmopathy. In germline, CDR1 is KGHSH, CDR2 LQKENI. The V end lost 0 bases, the J end lost 4 bases, and 15 bases lay between the germline ends. CDR3 length: 16 residues. Researchers took RNA transcripts and amplified the TCR beta CDR3 regions from them. During a first-round RT-PCR of the TCR CDR3, the HTBI primer set was used. TCRdb independently ran MiXCR on the multiplex PCR reads; one entry per CDR3 protein. The sample includes about 740,000 distinct CDR3 sequences, less than 15% seen only once; the top ten take 10%. General study points: Stable hyperthyroidism was told apart from ophthalmopathy by a model built on 13 V-J features. Blood also contained most expanded thyroid clonotypes above 0.001.

An absence of ophthalmopathy progression within 18 months meant stable Graves' hyperthyroidism. Hyperthyroidism had been newly diagnosed in patients aged 18 to 65, and its duration was under 2 months. This clonotype was recorded a few times. Its antigen is still unknown. The source of this sequence is a young woman with Graves' hyperthyroidism. This chain links TRBV18 with TRBJ1-2, with a weak D call TRBD1 (6 bases). The specimen was blood. The CDR3: CASSPPAGGQSYGYTF. In DNA form, the CDR3 reads TGTGCCAGCTCACCACCGGCCGGGGGACAATCCTATGGCTACACCTTC. Full variable domain (rest looked up from reference TRBV18 and TRBJ1-2): NAGVMQNPRHLVRRRGQEARLRCSPMKGHSHVYWYRQLPEEGLKFMVYLQKENIIDESGMPKERFSAEFPKEGPSILRIQQVVRGDSAAYFCASSPPAGGQSYGYTFGSGTRLTVV.